The 22 T cell receptor beta chains below were found in one sample sequenced in a study of T cells in narcolepsy. Some clones are missing from TCRdb's copy, which holds only in-frame ones; the method was immunoSEQ multiplex PCR. The sample consists of 26,000 or so clones, roughly nine tenths of them appearing once. The sample was CD45RA- memory CD4+ T cells from PBMCs. The receptors come from a human donor with narcolepsy.

The V and J genes are TRBV9 and TRBJ2-3; TRBD2 agrees at 7 bases. The ends lost 2 bases at V and 1 base at J; junction bases unmatched: 7. Germline V gives CDR1 SGDLS, CDR2 YYNGEE. The CDR3 length is 16 residues. The CDR3 bases are TGTGCCAGCAGCGTGGTGTCAAGCGGGGGCACAGATACGCAGTATTTT. Amino acids: CASSVVSSGGTDTQYF.

CDR3 coding DNA: TGCGCCAGCAGGTCAGGGGGCTCGAACACCGGGGAGCTGTTTTTT. The encoded protein is CASRSGGSNTGELFF. The chain couples TRBV10-1 to TRBJ2-2; 8 nucleotides align to TRBD1. J was trimmed by 0 bases and V by 6 bases; bases with no gene match: 3. The CDR3 is 15 residues long. Looked up from germline, CDR1 is WNHNN and CDR2 is SYGVQD (reference sequence).

The chain carries TRBV5-6 and TRBJ1-2; tentative D call: TRBD1 (5 bases). Trimming pared 5 bases from V and 1 base from J, leaving 15 bases between. Germline CDR1 reads SGHDT; CDR2 reads YYEEEE. CDR3 size: 15 residues. CDR3 sequence: CASRAHGRGNYGYTF. The CDR3 coding sequence is TGTGCCAGCAGGGCCCACGGTAGGGGTAACTATGGCTACACCTTC. The full variable domain, rest sourced from reference TRBV5-6 and TRBJ1-2, is DAGVTQSPTHLIKTRGQQVTLRCSPKSGHDTVSWYQQALGQGPQFIFQYYEEEERQRGNFPDRFSGHQFPNYSSELNVNALLLGDSALYLCASRAHGRGNYGYTFGSGTRLTVV.

CDR3 DNA sequence: TGCGCCAGCAGCCGGGTAGCGGGGTCCACAGATACGCAGTATTTT. Amino acids: CASSRVAGSTDTQYF. The rearrangement uses TRBV5-1 and TRBJ2-3, with TRBD2 matching 8 bases. The CDR3 covers 15 residues. V gave up 4 bases and J gave up 2 bases; unmatched junction bases: 6. Germline V gene data show CDR1 as SGHRS and CDR2 as YFSETQ.

The chain employs TRBV10-2 and TRBJ1-1; possible D gene TRBD1, 6 bases. CDR3 length: 16 amino acids. CDR1 is WSHSY, CDR2 SAAADI, per germline. The V and J ends lost 5 bases and 10 bases respectively, with 26 bases between them. CDR3 DNA: TGCGCCAGCAGTTCTCCTAGAACCTCGACAGGAGAAACAGCTTTCTTT. Its translation: CASSSPRTSTGETAFF.

The rearrangement joins TRBV10-3 to TRBJ1-2, with a possible D match to TRBD1 (6 bases). There are 16 residues in the CDR3. Deletions cut 3 bases from V and 8 bases from J, with 22 bases between. The germline V gene has CDR1 ENHRY and CDR2 SYGVKD. The CDR3 loop reads CAISDSTGHLSEGYTF. The CDR3 bases are TGTGCCATCAGTGACAGCACGGGACACCTAAGTGAAGGCTACACCTTC.

This chain connects TRBV15 to TRBJ1-2; no clear D gene. V was trimmed by 5 bases and J by 4 bases, leaving 14 bases between them. The CDR3 is 14 amino acids. Germline values: CDR1 LNHNV, CDR2 YYDKDF (reference sequence). CDR3 bases: TGTGCCACCAGCGGCCGAGAGGGCACCTATGGCTACACCTTC. It is translated as CATSGREGTYGYTF.

V gene TRBV29-1 combines with J gene TRBJ2-1, with D unresolved. The CDR3 loop spans 14 amino acids. Trimming shortened V by 2 bases and J by 4 bases, and 12 bases separated the two germline ends. Germline V gene data show CDR1 as SQVTM and CDR2 as ANQGSEA. CDR3 nucleotide sequence: TGCAGCGTTGAAAGGGTAGAAAAGTACAATGAGCAGTTCTTC. Protein: CSVERVEKYNEQFF.

This CDR3 reads CASSVRGPGETQYF. CDR3 DNA sequence: TGCGCCAGCAGCGTCAGGGGGCCTGGGGAGACCCAGTACTTC. This chain uses TRBV5-1 with TRBJ2-5, with 8 bases lining up with TRBD1. CDR1 SGHRS and CDR2 YFSETQ come from the germline V gene. V lost 4 bases to trimming and J lost 5 bases; unmatched junction nucleotides: 7. The length of the CDR3 is 14 residues.

The chain links TRBV5-1 to TRBJ2-7; D is possibly TRBD2 (7 bases). V was shortened by 0 bases and J by 0 bases, with 13 bases between the two germline ends. CDR1 SGHRS and CDR2 YFSETQ come from the germline V gene. The CDR3 covers 16 residues. The CDR3 coding sequence is TGCGCCAGCAGCTTGGTGAAGGGGGGGTTCTCCTACGAGCAGTACTTC. Translated, it gives CASSLVKGGFSYEQYF.

The chain combines TRBV5-1 with TRBJ1-2; 8 bases are shared with TRBD1. The CDR3 runs 14 residues. The V gene's germline CDR1 is SGHRS and CDR2 YFSETQ. V lost 3 bases to trimming and J lost 2 bases; unmatched junction nucleotides: 3. CDR3 DNA sequence: TGCGCCAGCAGCTCAGGGGGCGCCAACTATGGCTACACCTTC. Its translation is CASSSGGANYGYTF.

The genes are TRBV6-1 and TRBJ2-7; 8 positions match TRBD2. CDR1 and CDR2 (germline): MNHNS, SASEGT. With 0 bases clipped from V and 2 bases from J, the junction kept 12 bases outside the gene matches. The CDR3 is 18 amino acids. This CDR3 is CASSEARYKAGVAYEQYV. Written as DNA, the CDR3 is TGTGCCAGCAGTGAAGCGCGGTATAAAGCGGGGGTAGCCTACGAGCAGTACGTC.

J is TRBJ2-7 and V is TRBV5-4; tentative D call: TRBD1 (5 bases). In germline, CDR1 is SGHNT, CDR2 YYREEE (reference sequence). V was trimmed by 0 bases and J by 3 bases, leaving 13 bases between them. The CDR3 is 15 residues long. In nucleotides, the CDR3 is TGTGCCAGCAGCTTGGTGCCAGGGAAGAGCTACGAGCAGTACTTC. This encodes CASSLVPGKSYEQYF.

This clone was recorded only once. The chain recombines TRBV13 with TRBJ2-3; a weak D match, TRBD2 (6 bases). This CDR3 spans 17 amino acids. V was trimmed by 5 bases and J by 6 bases, leaving 24 bases between them. Looked up from germline, CDR1 is PRHDT and CDR2 is FYEKMQ (reference sequence). In DNA form, the CDR3 reads TGTGCCAGCAGCCCCCCTTGGGGCGGGGCCTTCGGGGATACGCAGTATTTT. Amino acids: CASSPPWGGAFGDTQYF. The full variable domain, in which reference TRBV13 and TRBJ2-3 provide the parts outside the CDR3, is AAGVIQSPRHLIKEKRETATLKCYPIPRHDTVYWYQQGPGQDPQFLISFYEKMQSDKGSIPDRFSAQQFSDYHSELNMSSLELGDSALYFCASSPPWGGAFGDTQYFGPGTRLTVL.

The chain carries TRBV19 and TRBJ2-1, with 10 bases matching TRBD2. The trim removed 4 bases at V and 7 bases at J, leaving 4 bases unmatched. Germline assignment: CDR1 LNHDA and CDR2 SQIVND (reference sequence). The CDR3 consists of 14 residues. The CDR3 sequence: CASSTSGGVNEQFF. The CDR3 region has the DNA TGTGCCAGTAGTACTAGCGGGGGCGTTAATGAGCAGTTCTTC. Full variable domain (remainder filled in from reference TRBV19 and TRBJ2-1): DGGITQSPKYLFRKEGQNVTLSCEQNLNHDAMYWYRQDPGQGLRLIYYSQIVNDFQKGDIAEGYSVSREKKESFPLTVTSAQKNPTAFYLCASSTSGGVNEQFFGPGTRLTVL.

This clone was detected only once. The chain couples TRBV29-1 to TRBJ2-6; TRBD1 or TRBD2 may be the D gene (5 bases each). Trimming removed 4 bases from V and 0 bases from J, with 16 bases in between. Germline values: CDR1 SQVTM, CDR2 ANQGSEA. There are 17 residues in the CDR3. The CDR3 is CSVVLAGDSSGANVLTF. The DNA for the CDR3 is TGCAGCGTTGTTTTGGCGGGCGACAGCTCTGGGGCCAACGTCCTGACTTTC.

V and J are TRBV6-1 and TRBJ1-1; perhaps TRBD1 as D (6 bases). V was shortened by 3 bases and J by 11 bases, with 16 bases between the two germline ends. The CDR3 length is 13 residues. Germline V gene sequence: CDR1 MNHNS, CDR2 SASEGT. This CDR3 reads CASSEPGAIGAFF. CDR3 coding DNA: TGTGCCAGCAGTGAGCCGGGGGCCATTGGGGCTTTCTTT.

V gene TRBV6-1 combines with J gene TRBJ1-4; D gene uncertain. V lost 0 bases and J 7 bases, leaving 18 bases between the germline ends. This CDR3 region has 17 residues. Germline CDR1 reads MNHNS; CDR2 reads SASEGT. The CDR3 DNA sequence: TGTGCCAGCAGTGAAGCGGTTCAGTTTATTCGGGGTGAAAAACTGTTTTTT. Its protein product is CASSEAVQFIRGEKLFF.

Written as DNA, the CDR3 is TGTGCCAGCAGCTCGCAAGTCGGGAGCAATCAGCCCCAGCATTTT. Its protein product is CASSSQVGSNQPQHF. This chain uses TRBV5-5 with TRBJ1-5; no reliable D call. This CDR3 spans 15 amino acids. V gave up 3 bases and J gave up 1 base, with 11 bases separating them. CDR1 and CDR2 from the germline V gene are SGHKS and YYEKEE (reference sequence).

The chain uses TRBV14 and TRBJ2-5, with 10 bases that match TRBD1. The V segment lost 3 bases and the J segment 1 base; nucleotides outside the gene matches: 5. CDR1 and CDR2 from the germline V gene are SGHDN and FVKESK. The CDR3 sequence is 16 residues long. The CDR3 DNA follows: TGTGCCAGCAGCCAGCGACAGGGGGCGGGCCAAGAGACCCAGTACTTC. Translation gives CASSQRQGAGQETQYF.

This clone was seen only a few times. The gene calls are TRBV14 and TRBJ2-7, with 7 bases matching TRBD1. Losses at the gene ends were 0 bases for V and 2 bases for J; bases not matched to a gene: 7. The CDR3 has 16 residues. Germline V gene lookup returns CDR1 SGHDN and CDR2 FVKESK. This CDR3 is CASSQDPSQGPYEQYF. In DNA, the CDR3 is TGTGCCAGCAGCCAAGATCCCTCACAGGGGCCCTACGAGCAGTACTTC.

The CDR3 spells CASSLGSGTGELFF. The CDR3 DNA reads as TGCGCCAGCAGCTTGGGGTCGGGCACCGGGGAGCTGTTTTTT. V is TRBV5-1 and J is TRBJ2-2; D gene uncertain. The germline gives CDR1 SGHRS, CDR2 YFSETQ. The germline V and J ends were trimmed by 0 bases and 4 bases, with 7 bases remaining between them. The CDR3 spans 14 residues.